The source of this T cell receptor (beta chain) is a study of pediatric ulcerative colitis. The study, taken as a whole, reports: Blood-rectal clonal overlap within each person was significantly higher in ulcerative colitis patients than controls.

Samples were sequenced at Survey level, maximum 500,000 reads. Sequencing was performed with immunoSEQ multiplex PCR; in TCRdb, only in-frame clones are kept and a portion is missing. The table lists 15,000 to 20,000 clones, around 74% of them singletons. With regard to this clone: Antigen unknown.

One to two pinch biopsies were taken from the rectum during colonoscopy. The diagnostic colonoscopy in ulcerative colitis patients preceded any immunosuppressive treatment. Germline trimming cut 1 base from V and 2 bases from J; bases unmatched to any gene: 4. This CDR3 has 15 amino acids. Germline V lookup: CDR1 MNHNS, CDR2 SASEGT. The sequence came from a girl aged 10 to 17 with moderate ulcerative colitis. The chain uses TRBV6-1 and TRBJ1-2; 7 nucleotides align to TRBD1. The sequenced sample was gut tissue. CDR3 DNA: TGTGCCAGCAGTGAAGGGAGGGGGCCCAACTATGGCTACACCTTC. Amino acids: CASSEGRGPNYGYTF.